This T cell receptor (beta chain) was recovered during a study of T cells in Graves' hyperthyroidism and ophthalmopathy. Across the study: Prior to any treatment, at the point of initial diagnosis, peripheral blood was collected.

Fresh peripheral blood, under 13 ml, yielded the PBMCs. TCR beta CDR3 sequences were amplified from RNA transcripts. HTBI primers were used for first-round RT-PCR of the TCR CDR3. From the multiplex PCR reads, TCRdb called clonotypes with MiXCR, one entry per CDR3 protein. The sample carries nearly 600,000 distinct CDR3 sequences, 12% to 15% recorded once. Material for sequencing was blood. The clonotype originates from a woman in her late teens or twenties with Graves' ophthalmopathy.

The CDR3 coding sequence is TGTGCCAGCTCACACGGACAGGACTCTGGAAACACCATATATTTT. As protein: CASSHGQDSGNTIYF. V usage is TRBV18 and J usage is TRBJ1-3; 7 nucleotides line up with TRBD1. This CDR3 spans 15 amino acids. V was clipped by 4 bases and J by 0 bases; unmatched bases: 3. Per germline, CDR1 KGHSH and CDR2 LQKENI.